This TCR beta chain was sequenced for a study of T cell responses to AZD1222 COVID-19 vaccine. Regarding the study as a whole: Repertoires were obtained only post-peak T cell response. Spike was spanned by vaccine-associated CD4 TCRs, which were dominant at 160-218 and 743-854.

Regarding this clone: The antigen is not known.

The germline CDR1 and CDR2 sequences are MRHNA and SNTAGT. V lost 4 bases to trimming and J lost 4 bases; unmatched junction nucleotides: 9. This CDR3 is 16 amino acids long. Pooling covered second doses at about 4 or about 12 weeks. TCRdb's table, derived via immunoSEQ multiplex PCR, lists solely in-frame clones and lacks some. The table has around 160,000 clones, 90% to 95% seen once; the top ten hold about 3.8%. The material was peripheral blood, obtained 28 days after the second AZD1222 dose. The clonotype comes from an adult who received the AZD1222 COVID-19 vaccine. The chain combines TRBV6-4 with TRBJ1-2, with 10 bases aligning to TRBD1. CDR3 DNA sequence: TGTGCCAGCAGTGCTGGGGGGGACAGGGGATCCTATGGCTACACCTTC. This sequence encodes CASSAGGDRGSYGYTF.